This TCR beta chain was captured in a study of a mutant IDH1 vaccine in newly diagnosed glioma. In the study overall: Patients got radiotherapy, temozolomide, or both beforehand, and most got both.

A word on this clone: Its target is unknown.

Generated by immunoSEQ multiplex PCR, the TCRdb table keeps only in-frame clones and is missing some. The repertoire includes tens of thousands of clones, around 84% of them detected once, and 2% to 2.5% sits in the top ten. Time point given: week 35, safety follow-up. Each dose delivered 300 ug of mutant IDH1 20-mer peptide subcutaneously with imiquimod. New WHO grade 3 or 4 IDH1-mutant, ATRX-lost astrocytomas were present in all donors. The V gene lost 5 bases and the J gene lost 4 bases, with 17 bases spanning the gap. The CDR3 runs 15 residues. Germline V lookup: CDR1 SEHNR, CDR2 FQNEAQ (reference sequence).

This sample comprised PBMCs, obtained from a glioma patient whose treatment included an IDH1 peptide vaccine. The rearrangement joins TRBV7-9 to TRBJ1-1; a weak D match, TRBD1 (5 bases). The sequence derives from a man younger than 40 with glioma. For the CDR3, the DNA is TGTGCCAGCAGCCCTCAGGGAGATAGGGGCACTGAAGCTTTCTTT. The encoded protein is CASSPQGDRGTEAFF.